This T cell receptor beta chain was sequenced during a study of cytomegalovirus exposure and HLA in healthy donors (TCRdb year 2017). Study-level background: According to an earlier analysis of several hundred of the donors, roughly 180 million T cells yielded 117 million unique TCR beta sequences and 276 Gb of sequence data. Donor age, sex, ethnicity and CMV serostatus were compiled together with the repertoire data. A handful of DR-DQ haplotypes were handled as single units for association and clustering because linkage in the cohort was strong. Among roughly 400 genotyped donors of the cohort, an average of roughly 230,000 unique TCR beta nucleotide sequences was sequenced per donor, of which 15% to 20% were non-productive. In a later genetic analysis, genome-wide SNP genotypes for about three fifths of the 666 donors were used, and that subset was treated as a discovery cohort. All discovery cohort repertoires had been generated on a single sequencing platform. Class I and class II HLA loci were covered by the typing at four-digit resolution. Approximately 300 gigabases of sequencing data and 75 million to 85 million unique TCR sequences made up an early release that covered approximately 620 HLA-typed donors. The later analysis used no new phenotypic data to find candidate immune exposures, relying instead on TCR beta sequences and their occurrence across donors. The study combined high-throughput TCR immunosequencing, statistical association of individual TCRs with disease status, and machine learning to predict cytomegalovirus infection status. In a later analysis, previously published TCR beta repertoires from hundreds of donors were re-analyzed and high-resolution HLA genotyping was added so that TCR occurrence patterns could be studied. The study aimed to test whether cataloging public T cell receptors could reveal signatures of past pathogen exposure. Typing coverage differed by locus: A, B, C, DRB1 and DQB1 were typed in roughly 629-630 donors, DQA1 in approximately 520, DPA1 in 600 to 610, and DPB1 in 400 to 480. Of the 398 genotyped donors, about 80% fell in the genetic ancestry cluster associated with self-reported Caucasian donors. Besides the first cohort of more than 650 subjects, a separate validation cohort made up of over a hundred different subjects was used. In an earlier analysis of 550 to 700 of the donors, high-throughput TCR beta sequencing was used to judge whether each TCR beta V gene segment behaved as functional or pseudogenic. Using immunosequencing, the study profiled T cell repertoires from around 680 subjects and related those repertoires to cytomegalovirus serostatus.

The CDR3, cysteine through phenylalanine, is 12 amino acids long. Left in the record is the CDR3 DNA by itself, 36 bases read in frame from the first base. As encoded in the germline V gene, CDR1 is SGHRS while CDR2 is YFSETQ. V is pared back by 4 bases and J by 5 bases, with 9 bases lying between the germline termini. In total, approximately 610 healthy bone marrow donors made up the cohort. At the time of sampling, all cohort members were nominally healthy, though unrecorded immune exposures were likely present. The donor was CMV seronegative and belonged to the group of under 400 seronegative cohort members. Every donor gave a peripheral blood sample, and the peripheral blood mononuclear cells from that sample were used for TCR beta sequencing. The Qiagen DNeasy Blood Extraction Kit was used to extract genomic DNA from the blood cell samples. For this clone: Its antigen is still unknown. Within one base of it there is no much larger clone, and no base qualities were kept.

Results and caveats for the whole study, not just this receptor: A further reported finding was that TCR beta sequences accurately predicted the HLA-A and HLA-B alleles for most subjects in the first cohort. A later analysis associated roughly 17,000 TCR beta sequences with specific HLA alleles at a false discovery rate of 0.05. Roughly uniform sequencing depth across donors was assumed in presence/absence analyses, although this assumption may not hold. A later analysis found that HLA-associated TCR beta chains were more clonally expanded and had lower generation probabilities than equally common non-associated chains. Because counts were too low, approximately 15 rarely observed V segments, including chromosome 9 orphons, were excluded from the earlier analysis of 500 to 700 of the donors. The study listed approximately 160 TCR beta chains as associated with cytomegalovirus. A later genetic analysis reported fewer N-insertions in productive TCRs among donors in an Asian-associated ancestry cluster than the roughly 690-donor mean. Because some donors lacked HLA typing at each locus, the association tests relied only on the typed subset. The authors suggested that the approach could potentially be generalized to other disease states and immunological phenotypes. Only TCR beta chains were sequenced in this cohort, and the absence of alpha or paired-chain data limited detectable features. Broadly in line with IMGT annotations, most TCR beta V segments showed up in productive rearrangements about 87% or about 30% of the time in an earlier analysis of some 590 of the donors. A few of the identified cytomegalovirus-associated TCR beta chains were confirmed in vitro to be specific for cytomegalovirus antigens. Across donors, most TCR sequences were observed very rarely, whereas some public TCRs were present in many individuals. In a later genetic analysis, a missense DCLRE1C variant was associated with V-gene and J-gene trimming of TCR beta chains, and the association was replicated in an independent cohort. In a later analysis, the rate of TCR association differed among HLA loci, with DRB1 alleles having the most associated TCRs and HLA-C alleles having the fewest. A later analysis reported that several top co-occurrence clusters appeared linked to parvovirus B19, influenza, CMV and Epstein-Barr virus. CMV serostatus was the only immune exposure information available for the cohort. Strong co-occurrence of HLA alleles, especially DR and DQ, made assigning TCR associations to individual alleles difficult. The classifier was reported to diagnose cytomegalovirus status with high specificity and sensitivity in both the original cohort and the validation cohort. Because the 87-base-pair reads could not distinguish some IMGT-functional V segments, including TRBV6-2 and TRBV6-3, those segments were excluded. Linkage disequilibrium might explain the correlated functional status among segregating V segments, but an unknown experimental factor could not be ruled out. A cluster of highly shared sequence variants was judged likely to be a technical artifact of the sequencing pipeline. According to a later analysis, most CMV-associated TCR beta chains appeared to be HLA-restricted, and the HLA associations seemed to be driven largely by CMV exposure.

The library came from the immunoSEQ multiplex PCR assay. A mixture of 60 forward primers for TCR Vbeta segments and 13 reverse primers for TCR Jbeta segments was used in the multiplex PCR. The CDR3 region of rearranged TCR beta genes was amplified from genomic DNA by a multiplex PCR assay. The amplified TCR beta libraries were sequenced on the Illumina HiSeq System as 87-base-pair reads. Per the original workflow: Across the 670 or so repertoires, a later analysis counted some 80 million unique TCR beta chains, approximately 12 million of which were shared by at least two donors. A nearest-neighbor algorithm error-corrected the raw reads and collapsed the reads into unique sequences, merging closely related sequences to remove PCR and sequencing errors. Alignment of CDR3 sequences to IMGT reference sequences was used to assign V, D and J gene segments. For a sequence to be retained, a match of at least six nucleotides to both a V gene segment and a J gene segment was required. Rearrangements were classified as productive when the CDR3 lacked stop codons and remained in frame with V and J, and all other rearrangements were classified as non-productive. Following IMGT convention, CDR3 was defined as the stretch from the second conserved V-encoded cysteine to the conserved J-encoded phenylalanine. In an earlier analysis of 550 to 650 of the donors, sequences lacking an unambiguous match to a single V gene segment were excluded. An earlier analysis of a few hundred of the donors classified V segments as functional when productive rearrangements were above 56.7% and as segregating when the standard deviation between donors was above 5%. A statistical classification framework was built for diagnosing cytomegalovirus status from the catalog of TCR beta chain sequences. A later analysis assigned V and J genes by comparing TCR nucleotide sequences with IMGT/GENE-DB human TR gene sequences. A later analysis assigned CDR3 sequences and most-parsimonious VDJ recombination scenarios with the TCRdist pipeline. In a later analysis, each TCR beta chain was defined by its CDR3 amino acid sequence together with its V-gene family, and reads without a unique V-gene family were excluded. A later analysis removed roughly 590 highly shared, low-generation-probability nucleotide sequences to deal with suspected cross-contamination and a sequencing artifact. For each public chain, a later analysis derived a clonal expansion index from normalized ranks of inferred template counts within each repertoire. Generation probabilities in a later analysis came from a VDJ recombination model fitted to out-of-frame rearrangements, and those results were checked against IGoR. In a later analysis, TCR-TCR, TCR-HLA and TCR-CMV co-occurrence was scored with hypergeometric tests, and a repertoire-size bias correction was applied to TCR pairs. False discovery rates were estimated in a later analysis by permuting HLA or CMV assignments 20 times. In a later analysis, co-occurring TCRs were grouped using DBSCAN, and TCRdist sequence similarity was added for clustering within HLA-allele-positive subsets. Co-occurrence clustering excluded repertoires with fewer than 30,000 or more than 120,000 public chains, plus five with anomalous nucleotide sharing. TCRdb re-hosts the immuneACCESS table, in-frame sequences only. Its copies lack some clones; in the studies checked, an unresolved V gene accounts for under half of them, and the cause for the rest is not known. V, J and clone size derive from that table, while D and trimming were established from the DNA sequence. The sample table shows roughly 86,000 clones, and around 79% are seen once. Together, the top ten hold around 6% of the sample.

Recombination connected TRBV5-1 to TRBJ2-5; the D gene is unclear. Sequencing input: PBMCs. The clonotype originates from a female donor in good health and CMV-seronegative. The CDR3 loop reads CASSEDLETQYF. The bases read TGCGCCAGCAGCGAGGATTTGGAGACCCAGTACTTC. With the rest looked up from the reference TRBV5-1 and TRBJ2-5 genes rather than sequenced, the full variable domain is KAGVTQTPRYLIKTRGQQVTLSCSPISGHRSVSWYQQTPGQGLQFLFEYFSETQRNKGNFPGRFSGRQFSNSRSEMNVSTLELGDSALYLCASSEDLETQYFGPGTRLLVL.